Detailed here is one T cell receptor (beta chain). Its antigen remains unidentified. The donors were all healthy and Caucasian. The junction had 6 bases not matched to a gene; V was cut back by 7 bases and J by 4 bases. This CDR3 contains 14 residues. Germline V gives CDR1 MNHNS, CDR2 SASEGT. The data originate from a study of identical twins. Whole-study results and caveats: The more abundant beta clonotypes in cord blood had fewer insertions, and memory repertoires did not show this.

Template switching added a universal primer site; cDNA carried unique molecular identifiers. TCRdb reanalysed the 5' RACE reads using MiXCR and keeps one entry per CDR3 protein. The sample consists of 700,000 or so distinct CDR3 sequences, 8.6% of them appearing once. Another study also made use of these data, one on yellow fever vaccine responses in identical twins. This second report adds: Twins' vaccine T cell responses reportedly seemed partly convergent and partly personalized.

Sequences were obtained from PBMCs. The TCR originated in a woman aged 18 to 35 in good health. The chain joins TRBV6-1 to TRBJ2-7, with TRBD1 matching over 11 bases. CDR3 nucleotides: TGTGCCAGCAAGAAAGGGACAGGGGGGTACGAGCAGTACTTC. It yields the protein CASKKGTGGYEQYF.